One sample yielded the 23 T cell receptor beta chains listed below, sequenced in a study of shared clonotypes between healthy human individuals. Clones were read by immunoSEQ multiplex PCR, and TCRdb kept only the in-frame ones, dropping some. Seen here are roughly 170,000 clones, 66% observed once, and the top ten hold about 10%. Source material: memory CD4+ T cells sorted from blood. Subset reported: CD45RA-negative fraction. These receptors originate from a man between 25 and 39 years old in good health.

This chain links TRBV6-5 with TRBJ1-1; D remains unclear. The V and J ends lost 8 bases and 7 bases respectively, with 11 bases between them. There are 11 residues in the CDR3. Per germline, CDR1 MNHEY and CDR2 SVGAGI. The CDR3 DNA reads TGTGCCAGCCACAGCCTCGGTGAAGCTTTCTTT. Encoded protein: CASHSLGEAFF.

This clone has a handful of counts. This sequence joins TRBV5-4 and TRBJ1-1; D is ambiguous. The V gene's germline CDR1 is SGHNT and CDR2 YYREEE (reference sequence). V lost 1 base and J 1 base, leaving 8 bases between the germline ends. The CDR3 runs 14 residues. This chain's CDR3 is CASSLSQSNTEAFF. CDR3 nucleotides: TGTGCCAGCAGCTTGTCGCAGTCGAACACTGAAGCTTTCTTT.

Details on this clone: At one end, the junction sequence differs from germline, possibly due to a read error. Other DNA sequences in the sample encode the same CDR3. CDR3 amino acids: CASSQELAQNIQYF. For the CDR3, the DNA is TGCGCTAGCAGCCAAGAATTAGCCCAAAACATTCAGTACTTC. The chain joins TRBV4-3 to TRBJ2-4; no clear D gene. The CDR3 loop spans 14 amino acids. Germline V lookup: CDR1 LGHNA, CDR2 YSLEER.

In this sample, this clone turned up once. V usage is TRBV28 and J usage is TRBJ2-4; D remains unclear. The CDR3 spans 18 residues. V lost 8 bases to trimming and J lost 6 bases, with 29 bases between them. CDR1 and CDR2 from the germline V gene are MDHEN and SYDVKM. CDR3 sequence: CASGSFDSTRPRRNIQYF. The CDR3 region has the DNA TGTGCCAGCGGATCCTTCGACTCAACAAGGCCCAGGAGAAACATTCAGTACTTC.

V is TRBV2 and J is TRBJ2-5; D remains ambiguous. This CDR3 spans 12 amino acids. Germline CDR1 and CDR2: SNHLY and FYNNEI. The V end lost 8 bases, the J end lost 2 bases, and 9 bases lay between the germline ends. The CDR3 here is CASVTDQETQYF. CDR3 nucleotides: TGTGCCAGCGTTACGGATCAAGAGACCCAGTACTTC. Drawing the rest from reference TRBV2 and TRBJ2-5, the complete variable domain is EPEVTQTPSHQVTQMGQEVILRCVPISNHLYFYWYRQILGQKVEFLVSFYNNEISEKSEIFDDQFSVERPDGSNFTLKIRSTKLEDSAMYFCASVTDQETQYFGPGTRLLVL.

The genes are TRBV6-6 and TRBJ2-2, with 9 bases aligning to TRBD2. Germline loops: CDR1 MNHNY, CDR2 SVGAGI (reference sequence). The length of the CDR3 is 15 residues. V lost 6 bases, J lost 2 bases, and 4 bases stayed unmatched. The CDR3 sequence: CASRKLAGNTGELFF. The CDR3 nucleotides read TGTGCCAGCAGGAAACTAGCGGGCAACACCGGGGAGCTGTTTTTT.

The chain has TRBV5-1 and TRBJ2-7; TRBD2 matches 9 bases. The germline V gene encodes CDR1 SGHRS and CDR2 YFSETQ. Trimming at V came to 2 bases and at J to 2 bases, leaving 2 bases not matched to a gene. The CDR3 loop spans 14 amino acids. In DNA, the CDR3 is TGCGCCAGCAGCTTACTAGCGGGTCCCTACGAGCAGTACTTC. This sequence encodes CASSLLAGPYEQYF.

The chain joins TRBV7-4 to TRBJ2-7; 7 nucleotides match TRBD2. The CDR3 has 16 amino acids. Germline CDR1 SGHVT, CDR2 SQSDAQ. The junction had 10 bases not matched to a gene; V was cut back by 1 base and J by 4 bases. DNA for the CDR3: TGTGCCAGCAGCTTAGTAGGCGGGAGAACGAGGTACGAGCAGTACTTC. Encoded protein: CASSLVGGRTRYEQYF.

This chain links TRBV6-1 with TRBJ2-5; D is undetermined. CDR1 and CDR2 from the germline V gene are MNHNS and SASEGT. This CDR3 contains 13 residues. V shed 0 bases and J shed 5 bases, with 7 bases lying between them. The chain's CDR3 is CASSEAPPETQYF. CDR3 DNA: TGTGCCAGCAGTGAAGCCCCGCCGGAGACCCAGTACTTC.

V gene TRBV5-1 combines with J gene TRBJ1-3; D may be TRBD1 (6 bases). CDR3 size: 17 residues. The germline V gene encodes CDR1 SGHRS and CDR2 YFSETQ. V lost 3 bases and J 4 bases, leaving 20 bases between the germline ends. The CDR3 sequence is CASSSRQQGITGNTIYF. For the CDR3, the DNA is TGCGCCAGCAGCTCCCGTCAACAGGGAATTACCGGAAACACCATATATTTT.

The chain uses TRBV29-1 and TRBJ2-2; D unclear. Trimming pared 5 bases from V and 0 bases from J, leaving 10 bases between. The CDR3 length is 14 residues. Germline-derived CDR1 and CDR2 are SQVTM and ANQGSEA. CDR3 in amino acids: CSVLRDSNTGELFF. The DNA of the CDR3 is TGCAGCGTTCTTAGGGATTCGAACACCGGGGAGCTGTTTTTT.

This clone turned up a few times. This chain connects TRBV18 to TRBJ1-5; D is unclear. The CDR3 loop spans 13 amino acids. The ends were cut back, 4 bases at V and 9 bases at J, with 13 bases in the middle. The germline V gene has CDR1 KGHSH and CDR2 LQKENI. The CDR3 DNA follows: TGTGCCAGCTCACGCGACCGTCTAGGGCCCCAGCATTTT. This sequence encodes CASSRDRLGPQHF.

The chain carries TRBV18 and TRBJ2-7; no clear D. Deletions cut 3 bases from V and 4 bases from J, with 13 bases between. Per the germline V gene, CDR1 is KGHSH and CDR2 is LQKENI. CDR3 size: 14 residues. DNA for the CDR3: TGTGCCAGCTCACCGTTCTCCGTGGGGTACGAGCAGTACTTC. This encodes CASSPFSVGYEQYF.

This clone appeared a single time. V usage is TRBV5-8 and J usage is TRBJ1-5; a weak D match, TRBD1 (5 bases). The CDR3 loop spans 14 amino acids. Germline CDR1 and CDR2: SGHTS and YDEGEE. Trimming took off 0 bases at V and 3 bases at J, with 7 bases between the two ends. The CDR3: CASSLEQVNQPQHF. For the CDR3, the DNA is TGTGCCAGCAGCTTGGAACAGGTCAATCAGCCCCAGCATTTT.

The CDR3 nucleotides are TGTGCCAGCAGTTTGGTCTCCGTTGGCTACACCTTC. This translates into CASSLVSVGYTF. This chain connects TRBV28 to TRBJ1-2; D ambiguous. CDR3 size: 12 residues. Germline CDR1 reads MDHEN; CDR2 reads SYDVKM. The V and J ends lost 3 bases and 7 bases respectively, with 9 bases between them.

The chain is built from TRBV7-2 and TRBJ2-5, with TRBD1 matching over 8 bases. The length of the CDR3 is 14 residues. Unmatched junction bases numbered 5, after V lost 1 base and J lost 7 bases. Germline assignment: CDR1 SGHTA and CDR2 FQGNSA. The DNA for the CDR3 is TGTGCCAGCAGCTTAGAGGGGACAGGCCTGACCCAGTACTTC. This encodes CASSLEGTGLTQYF.

This clone was found a few times. Other DNA sequences in this sample translate to the same CDR3. The rearrangement links TRBV11-2 to TRBJ2-3; weak D call: TRBD2 (6 bases). Trimming took off 2 bases at V and 0 bases at J, with 9 bases between the two ends. CDR3 length: 15 residues. CDR1 SGHAT and CDR2 FQNNGV come from the germline V gene. CDR3 region: CASSLRGTSTDTQYF. CDR3 nucleotide sequence: TGTGCCAGCAGCTTAAGAGGGACTAGCACAGATACGCAGTATTTT. The whole variable domain, remainder taken from reference TRBV11-2 and TRBJ2-3, is EAGVAQSPRYKIIEKRQSVAFWCNPISGHATLYWYQQILGQGPKLLIQFQNNGVVDDSQLPKDRFSAERLKGVDSTLKIQPAKLEDSAVYLCASSLRGTSTDTQYFGPGTRLTVL.

The sample holds a few counts of this clone. This chain uses TRBV6-5 with TRBJ2-3, with 8 bases matching TRBD1. There are 14 residues in the CDR3. With 6 bases clipped from V and 3 bases from J, the junction kept 5 bases outside the gene matches. CDR1 MNHEY and CDR2 SVGAGI come from the germline V gene. CDR3 region: CASRSDRGTDTQYF. The CDR3 DNA sequence: TGTGCCAGCAGGTCTGACAGGGGAACAGATACGCAGTATTTT.

This chain uses TRBV29-1 with TRBJ2-5; a weak D match, TRBD2 (6 bases). The V gene lost 6 bases and the J gene lost 5 bases, with 19 bases spanning the gap. CDR3 length: 14 amino acids. CDR1 is SQVTM, CDR2 ANQGSEA, per germline. CDR3 DNA: TGCAGCGTGCCGGGGGAAGGGGTAATGGAGACCCAGTACTTC. Its translation: CSVPGEGVMETQYF.

This sequence joins TRBV5-6 and TRBJ2-5; TRBD2 matches 11 bases. Germline lookup yields CDR1 SGHDT and CDR2 YYEEEE. The CDR3 has 14 residues. J gave up 2 bases and V 5 bases, and 2 bases lay outside the gene matches. The CDR3 DNA is TGTGCCAGCAGTTGGACTAGCGGGCAAGAGACCCAGTACTTC. Translating gives CASSWTSGQETQYF.

V is TRBV5-3 and J is TRBJ2-7; 11 bases align to TRBD2. TRBV5-3 is an ORF, with its function uncertain. The CDR3 has 15 residues. J was trimmed by 4 bases and V by 8 bases; bases with no gene match: 11. The CDR3 here is CASRISTSGIYEQYF. CDR3 in DNA: TGTGCCAGCAGAATCTCGACTAGCGGGATATACGAGCAGTACTTC.

The sample holds one count of this clone. The V and J genes are TRBV20-1 and TRBJ2-1; no reliable D call. The V gene's germline CDR1 is DFQATT and CDR2 SNEGSKA (reference sequence). V dropped 7 bases and J dropped 7 bases, with 5 bases sitting between them. This CDR3 is 9 amino acids long. The CDR3 loop is CSGWNEQFF. The DNA for the CDR3 is TGCAGTGGATGGAATGAGCAGTTCTTC.

This clone was counted only a few times. This chain uses TRBV14 with TRBJ1-2; D is unclear. The CDR3 runs 15 residues. V was pared by 0 bases and J by 6 bases, with 14 bases between. Per the germline V gene, CDR1 is SGHDN and CDR2 is FVKESK. The CDR3, as DNA: TGTGCCAGCAGCCAAGATTTATGGGTGGAGGATGGCTACACCTTC. It encodes CASSQDLWVEDGYTF.